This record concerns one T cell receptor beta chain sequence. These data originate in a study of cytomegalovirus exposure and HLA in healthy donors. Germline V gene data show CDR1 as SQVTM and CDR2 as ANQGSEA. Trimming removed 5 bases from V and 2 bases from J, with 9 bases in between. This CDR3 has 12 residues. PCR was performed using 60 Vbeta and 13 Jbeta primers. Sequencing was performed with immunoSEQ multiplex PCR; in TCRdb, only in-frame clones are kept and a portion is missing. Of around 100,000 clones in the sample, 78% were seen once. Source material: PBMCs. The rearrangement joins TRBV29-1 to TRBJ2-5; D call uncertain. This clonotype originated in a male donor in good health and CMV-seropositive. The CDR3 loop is CSVRSGQETQYF. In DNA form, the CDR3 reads TGCAGCGTTCGGTCAGGACAAGAGACCCAGTACTTC. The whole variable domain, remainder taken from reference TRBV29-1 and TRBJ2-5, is SAVISQKPSRDICQRGTSLTIQCQVDSQVTMMFWYRQQPGQSLTLIATANQGSEATYESGFVIDKFPISRPNLTFSTLTVSNMSPEDSSIYLCSVRSGQETQYFGPGTRLLVL.